This entry concerns a single T cell receptor (beta chain). Different DNA sequences within this sample yield the same CDR3. Here immunoSEQ multiplex PCR was the method, and the copy in TCRdb shows in-frame clones only, minus some. There are some 200,000 clones in the sample; just under 95% occur only once, and about 1.6% lies in the top ten. This sample is part of a study of control samples from healthy donors and cancer patients. CDR3 size: 16 residues. Germline V gives CDR1 MDHEN, CDR2 SYDVKM. Trimming removed 6 bases from V and 4 bases from J; junction bases left unmatched: 5. The TCR sequence derives from a middle-aged man in good health. Sequencing was carried out using blood. This rearrangement joins TRBV28 to TRBJ2-1, with 14 bases lining up with TRBD2. This CDR3 reads CASSLGLAGAYNEQFF. The CDR3 DNA follows: TGTGCCAGCAGCCTGGGACTAGCGGGGGCTTACAATGAGCAGTTCTTC.